The source of this TCR beta chain is a study of blood T cells in healthy people across ages. CDR1 is SGHKS and CDR2 is YYEKEE in the germline V gene (reference sequence). This CDR3 has 14 residues. The use of a sample-barcoded 5' primer and a J-beta primer mix characterized a second PCR of 7 to 11 cycles. Each cDNA was tagged by a template-switch adaptor containing 12 random nucleotides. A single record per CDR3 protein comes from TCRdb applying MiXCR to the 5' RACE reads. This table has around 700,000 distinct CDR3 sequences, around 25% appearing once. This clonotype occurred a few times. The sample was also reused in another study, on T cells of mothers and their children. This second report adds: All RNA that had been extracted was used for cDNA synthesis at roughly 1.6 ug per 15 ul. Every mother produced more than 8 million TCR beta CDR3 reads, whereas every child provided about 3 million.

Input material: blood. This receptor was taken from a boy between 5 and 17 years old in good health. V usage is TRBV5-5 and J usage is TRBJ2-5; 9 bases are a match to TRBD1. The J call could be wrong; TRBJ2-7 is a better fit for the DNA end. The CDR3 region has the DNA TGTGCCAGCAGTGGGACAGGGTTCACCTACGAGCAGTACTTC. Translating gives CASSGTGFTYEQYF.